This T cell receptor beta chain was sequenced in a study of cytomegalovirus exposure and HLA in healthy donors. Study-level findings and limits: Confirmation was obtained in vitro that a few CMV-associated chains are specific for CMV antigens. Common viral pathogens were later found to be apparently linked to several of the most significant clusters. Later work showed greater clonal expansion in HLA-associated TCR beta chains than in equally common others. Apparent HLA restriction characterized most CMV-associated TCR beta chains in a later analysis.

In the case of this clone: Its antigen is still unknown.

After removal of 4 bases from V and 2 bases from J, the junction contained 3 bases not matched to a gene. The CDR3 extends over 14 amino acids. Germline-derived CDR1 and CDR2 are SGHRS and YFSETQ. It was with 60 Vbeta and 13 Jbeta primers that the PCR ran. Clones were read by immunoSEQ multiplex PCR, and TCRdb kept only the in-frame ones, dropping some. The table includes about 160,000 clones, 77% detected once. This clonotype was sampled from a man between 50 and 59 years old in good health and CMV-seropositive. The sequenced material came from PBMCs. This rearrangement joins TRBV5-1 to TRBJ2-5, with TRBD1 matching 9 bases. The CDR3 here is CASSGGTGQETQYF. CDR3 coding DNA: TGCGCCAGCAGCGGCGGGACAGGGCAAGAGACCCAGTACTTC.